This TCR beta chain was found in a study of beta chain features in type 1 diabetes (dated by TCRdb to 2016 to 2019). Describing the broader study: No differences in mean age, gender distribution, total cell number or subset yield were found between patients and healthy donors. A total of about 100,000,000 sorted cells were examined across all samples, and RNA yield correlated strongly with the number of cells per subset. The study compared the TCRB repertoires of sorted circulating CD4+ T cell subsets in recently diagnosed type 1 diabetes patients with those in matched healthy donors. Naive and central memory subsets were obtained from all 30 or so donors, but regulatory and stem cell-like memory subsets were isolated from only 8 patients and roughly 8 healthy donors. Overall study outcomes, separate from this receptor: Because cDNA was sequenced instead of genomic DNA, activated cells with high expression could be over-represented, although the groups did not differ in activation or CD3 levels. Naive, central memory and regulatory TCRB repertoires appeared to be more similar among patients than among healthy donors. Because the HLA sub-analyses included only small numbers of individuals, any influence of HLA type on TCRB rearrangement was left unresolved. PCR may preferentially amplify shorter templates, but because patient and control samples were amplified and corrected together, any resulting skew would affect both groups equally. A moderate but significant shortening of TCRB CDR3 length was observed in type 1 diabetes patients in all four CD4+ subsets. At VDJ recombination sites, patients with type 1 diabetes made fewer insertions and deleted more nucleotides, a pattern implying thymic rearrangement abnormalities.

A distance of 12 bases separates the germline ends of V and J, which lose 0 bases and 6 bases respectively. The CDR3 holds 13 amino acids from the cysteine to the phenylalanine. Only the CDR3 DNA stays, 39 bases, in frame from base 1. The germline V gene (reference sequence) provides CDR1 GTSNPN and CDR2 SVGIG. This clone was recorded a few times. It lacks a known antigen. No quality values exist for individual bases; no much larger clone is one base distant. The same CDR3 is also encoded by other DNA sequences in this sample. Each donor gave one peripheral blood draw, about 100 mL on average, collected into heparinised tubes. Using a panel that included CD45RO, CCR7, CD25, CD127, CD95 and CD27, naive, central memory, regulatory and stem cell-like memory CD4+ T cells were sorted on a BD FACSAria II. All sorted populations exceeded 95% purity. Right away, PBMCs were isolated by Lymphoprep density gradient centrifugation and were stained directly, with no culture step. To minimize batch effects, samples were stained and sorted in pairs, one healthy donor with one patient per experiment.

The entire isolated RNA was reverse transcribed using the High Capacity cDNA Reverse Transcription Kit, and thus expressed TCRB transcripts were sequenced. Naive, central memory and regulatory T cell samples underwent deep immunoSEQ sequencing, averaging roughly 3.5 million total reads per sample. Sorted cells were lysed in RLT buffer, and RNA was extracted using DNase-treated RNeasy Micro or Mini kits according to cell number. To prevent cross-contamination, every cell subset was processed on its own, while patient and healthy donor samples were processed together. Using the immunoSEQ multiplex PCR, TCRB sequences were amplified from cDNA into 87-bp fragments spanning the CDR3 region. Amplicons were sequenced on the Illumina HiSeq platform. As for how the authors treated the data: Synthetic template baselines were used to correct PCR bias computationally, reads within Hamming distance 2 were collapsed, and singletons that could not be merged were discarded. By aligning reads against IMGT, V, D and J genes, CDR3 length, and insertions or deletions at six rearrangement sites were assigned. Within each subset, clonotype counts were normalized to sorted cell number, after which true diversity and Gini coefficients were computed with the tcR R package. The overlap coefficient, calculated on TCRB nucleotide sequences, was used to quantify repertoire sharing. Out-of-frame TCRB sequences from naive cells were analyzed as a proxy for the pre-selection repertoire. What TCRdb holds here is the immuneACCESS table cut down to in-frame rearrangements. Part of the clones is not present; checked against another copy, under half of the missing clones reflect an unresolved V gene, and the others are unexplained. That table furnishes V, J and clone size, whereas the DNA furnished D and trimming. The sample records approximately 730,000 clones, 13% of which are singletons. 0.022% of the sample lies in the top ten.

The sequence joins TRBV30 to TRBJ2-7, with a weak D call of TRBD2 (7 bases match). This TCR was recovered from a young man with type 1 diabetes. Sequenced input: naive CD4+ T cells from blood. The cell subset or site label on this specimen signifies: true naive CD4+ T cells. Here the CDR3 is given as CAWSVRGAGEQYF. The nucleotide sequence is TGTGCCTGGAGTGTACGGGGGGCCGGCGAGCAGTACTTC.